The present T cell receptor (beta chain) was sequenced within a study of blood T cell repertoires in COVID-19. About the study: Acute and convalescent COVID-19 specimens originated in the United States, Italy and Spain.

Per the authors' pipeline: Estimation of nucleated cell counts relied on the amplification of reference gene primers. Assay: immunoSEQ multiplex PCR; the TCRdb copy retains only in-frame clones and omits some. V and J calls and clone size come straight from that table; D and trimming were deduced from the DNA. The data show tens of thousands of clones, 87% seen once. The CDR3 totals 13 residues. In germline, CDR1 is PRHDT, CDR2 FYEKMQ (reference sequence). The V gene lost 4 bases and the J gene lost 2 bases, with 8 bases spanning the gap. This chain joins TRBV13 and TRBJ1-1; no firm D call. The sample taken for sequencing was peripheral blood. This sequence was found in a man older than 75 with active COVID-19. The CDR3 sequence: CASSYNRNTEAFF. For the CDR3, the DNA is TGTGCCAGCAGCTACAACAGAAACACTGAAGCTTTCTTT.